The clone carrying this TCR beta chain came up many times. This CDR3 contains 15 residues. The V end lost 1 base, the J end lost 2 bases, and 12 bases lay between the germline ends. The germline gives CDR1 LGHNA, CDR2 YSLEER. TCRdb reprocessed the RT-PCR reads via MiXCR and lists one record per CDR3 protein. Here the sample spans about 680,000 distinct CDR3 sequences, 13% to 15% being singletons. The sequenced sample was memory CD4+ T cells from blood. The clonotype was recovered from a female donor in good health, serving as a healthy control. The V call is TRBV4-3, the J call TRBJ2-7; TRBD1 might be the D (6 bases). CDR3 region: CASSQAGTSTYEQYF. The CDR3 nucleotides are TGCGCCAGCAGCCAAGCCGGGACATCCACCTACGAGCAGTACTTC.